What follows are 12 T cell receptor beta chains derived from one specimen sequenced in a study of human CD4 T cells and Enterobacteriaceae. Sorting took every CD4+ cell except CD45RA+CCR7+CD95- naive cells, reaching over 95% purity. The data were produced by immunoSEQ multiplex PCR, yet TCRdb's version contains in-frame clones alone and is incomplete. Here the sample spans about 27,000 clones, 80% to 90% being singletons. The sequencing input was memory CD4+ T cells from blood. The receptors stem from a human donor in good health.

The rearrangement uses TRBV30 and TRBJ2-7, with TRBD2 as a possible D gene (6 bases). Germline CDR1 and CDR2: GTSNPN and SVGIG (reference sequence). The CDR3 consists of 15 residues. V was cut by 3 bases and J by 3 bases, with 18 bases left in between. CDR3: CAWRGGRAALYEQYF. Here the CDR3 DNA reads TGTGCCTGGAGGGGGGGAAGGGCCGCCCTCTACGAGCAGTACTTC.

The chain combines TRBV6-1 with TRBJ2-7; 9 nucleotides align to TRBD1. The J segment lost 6 bases and the V segment lost 6 bases, leaving 9 bases of the junction unmatched. This CDR3 contains 14 residues. Per the germline V gene, CDR1 is MNHNS and CDR2 is SASEGT. CDR3 region: CASSPTGTGSEQYF. CDR3 sequence (DNA): TGTGCCAGCAGCCCGACCGGGACAGGGAGCGAGCAGTACTTC.

This chain joins TRBV6-1 and TRBJ2-1; the D gene is possibly TRBD2 (6 bases). This CDR3 has 13 amino acids. The germline CDR1 and CDR2 sequences are MNHNS and SASEGT. V was trimmed by 7 bases and J by 7 bases, leaving 14 bases between them. The CDR3 reads CASTGLTGNEQFF. CDR3 DNA: TGTGCCAGCACCGGACTAACGGGGAATGAGCAGTTCTTC.

The CDR3 region is CASSLEAVYNEQFF. In DNA form, the CDR3 reads TGTGCCAGCAGCTTAGAAGCAGTCTACAATGAGCAGTTCTTC. The chain recombines TRBV11-3 with TRBJ2-1; D remains ambiguous. The CDR3 sequence is 14 residues long. Deletions cut 0 bases from V and 3 bases from J, with 6 bases between. Germline assignment: CDR1 SGHNT and CDR2 YENEEA.

In the case of this clone: At one of its ends the junction is not consistent with the germline gene, which may arise from a read error. The V call is TRBV11-2, the J call TRBJ2-5; TRBD2 agrees at 13 bases. CDR1 is SGHAT, CDR2 FQNNGV, per germline. The CDR3 runs 20 residues. The CDR3 sequence: CASSVDRPLAGGPIQETQYF. CDR3 in DNA: TGTGCCAGCAGCGTAGATAGGCCACTAGCGGGGGGGCCGATTCAAGAGACCCAGTACTTC.

This sequence joins TRBV5-1 and TRBJ1-2; D remains unclear. This CDR3 has 18 amino acids. V lost 4 bases and J lost 0, with 22 bases in between. In germline, CDR1 is SGHRS, CDR2 YFSETQ. CDR3: CASSPGIFALKANYGYTF. For the CDR3, the DNA is TGCGCCAGCAGCCCCGGGATTTTCGCCCTTAAAGCTAACTATGGCTACACCTTC.

This chain connects TRBV30 to TRBJ2-7; 7 bases are a match to TRBD1. V was pared by 3 bases and J by 12 bases, with 14 bases of the junction left unmatched. Germline V gene sequence: CDR1 GTSNPN, CDR2 SVGIG (reference sequence). The length of the CDR3 is 13 residues. CDR3 bases: TGTGCCTGGAGAACAGAGGGGGCCTATAGTCCGTACTTC. Its translation is CAWRTEGAYSPYF.

V gene TRBV28 combines with J gene TRBJ2-7, with D perhaps matching TRBD2 (7 bases). V was pared by 3 bases and J by 5 bases, with 11 bases between. The CDR3 totals 13 residues. Germline values: CDR1 MDHEN, CDR2 SYDVKM. The CDR3 loop is CASSLGGRDEQYF. The DNA of the CDR3 is TGTGCCAGCAGTTTGGGGGGGCGCGACGAGCAGTACTTC.

The J gene is TRBJ2-3, the V gene TRBV5-1; 9 nucleotides match TRBD1. Germline lookup yields CDR1 SGHRS and CDR2 YFSETQ. Trimming removed 4 bases from V and 15 bases from J; junction bases left unmatched: 12. The CDR3 spans 13 residues. The CDR3, as DNA: TGCGCCAGCAGCCCCCCGGGCGGGACAGGGCAATATTTT. Amino acid sequence: CASSPPGGTGQYF.

In this sample, this clone is medium-sized. CDR3 residues: CASSIVGSRGGYTF. The CDR3 bases are TGTGCCAGTAGTATTGTGGGGTCGCGAGGCGGCTACACCTTC. The genes are TRBV19 and TRBJ1-2, with D unclear. The CDR3 is 14 residues long. The V and J ends lost 3 bases and 8 bases respectively, with 16 bases between them. Germline values: CDR1 LNHDA, CDR2 SQIVND (reference sequence).

A single count supports this clone. CDR3 nucleotides: TGTGCCAGCAGCCGAGGTTTTGGTTACGAGCAGTACTTC. It yields the protein CASSRGFGYEQYF. V and J are TRBV7-7 and TRBJ2-7; D is uncertain. The CDR3 length is 13 residues. The V and J ends lost 5 bases and 4 bases respectively, with 12 bases between them. Per germline, CDR1 SSHAT and CDR2 FNYEAQ (reference sequence). Variable domain in full (rest from reference TRBV7-7 and TRBJ2-7): GAGVSQSPRYKVTKRGQDVTLRCDPISSHATLYWYQQALGQGPEFLTYFNYEAQPDKSGLPSDRFSAERPEGSISTLTIQRTEQRDSAMYRCASSRGFGYEQYFGPGTRLTVT.

The gene calls are TRBV30 and TRBJ2-2; 11 bases align to TRBD2. This CDR3 has 16 amino acids. The ends lost 4 bases at V and 0 bases at J; junction bases unmatched: 4. Germline V gene lookup returns CDR1 GTSNPN and CDR2 SVGIG (reference sequence). DNA of the CDR3: TGTGCCTGGAAGCTAGCGGGGGGCGCGAACACCGGGGAGCTGTTTTTT. This encodes CAWKLAGGANTGELFF.